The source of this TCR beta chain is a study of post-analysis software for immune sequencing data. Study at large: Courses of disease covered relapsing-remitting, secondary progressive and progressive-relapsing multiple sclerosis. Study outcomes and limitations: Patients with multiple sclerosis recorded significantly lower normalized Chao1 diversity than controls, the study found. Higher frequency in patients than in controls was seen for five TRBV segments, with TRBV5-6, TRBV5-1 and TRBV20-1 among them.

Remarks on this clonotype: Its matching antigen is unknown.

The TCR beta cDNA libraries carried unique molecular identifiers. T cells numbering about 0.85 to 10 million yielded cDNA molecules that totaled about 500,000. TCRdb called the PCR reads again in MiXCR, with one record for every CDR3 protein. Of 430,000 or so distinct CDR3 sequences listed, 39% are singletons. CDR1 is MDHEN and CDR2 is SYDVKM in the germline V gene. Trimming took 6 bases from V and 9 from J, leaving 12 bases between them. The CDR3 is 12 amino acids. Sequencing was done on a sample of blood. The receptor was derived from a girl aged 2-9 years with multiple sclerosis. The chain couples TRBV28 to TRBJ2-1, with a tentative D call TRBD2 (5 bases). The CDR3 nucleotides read TGTGCCAGCAGCCGAGACGAGGGTGAGCAGTTCTTC. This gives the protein CASSRDEGEQFF.